The source of this T cell receptor beta chain is a study of T cell responses to AZD1222 COVID-19 vaccine. Measured with immunoSEQ multiplex PCR; TCRdb has only the in-frame clones, and not every one. The top ten clones hold roughly 2.5% of a sample with about 110,000 clones, nearly 90% of them seen once. CDR1 and CDR2 from the germline V gene are DFQATT and SNEGSKA (reference sequence). V was trimmed by 3 bases and J by 2 bases, leaving 8 bases between them. CDR3 length: 13 amino acids. This chain joins TRBV20-1 and TRBJ1-3; the D is unclear. This sequence originates from an adult who received the AZD1222 COVID-19 vaccine. The specimen was peripheral blood, collected 28 days after the second AZD1222 dose. CDR3: CSASKDAGNTIYF. CDR3 bases: TGCAGTGCTAGTAAGGATGCTGGAAACACCATATATTTT.